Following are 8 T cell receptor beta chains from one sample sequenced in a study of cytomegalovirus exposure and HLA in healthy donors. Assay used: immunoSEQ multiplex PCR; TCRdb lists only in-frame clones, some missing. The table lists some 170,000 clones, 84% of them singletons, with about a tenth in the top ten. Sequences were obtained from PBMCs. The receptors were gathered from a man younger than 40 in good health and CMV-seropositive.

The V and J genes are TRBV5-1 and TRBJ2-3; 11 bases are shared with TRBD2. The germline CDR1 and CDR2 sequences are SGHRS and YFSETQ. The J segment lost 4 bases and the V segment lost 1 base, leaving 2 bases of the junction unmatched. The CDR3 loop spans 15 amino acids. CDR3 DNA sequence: TGCGCCAGCAGCTTGAGTAGCGGGGGGGCAGATACGCAGTATTTT. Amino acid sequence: CASSLSSGGADTQYF.

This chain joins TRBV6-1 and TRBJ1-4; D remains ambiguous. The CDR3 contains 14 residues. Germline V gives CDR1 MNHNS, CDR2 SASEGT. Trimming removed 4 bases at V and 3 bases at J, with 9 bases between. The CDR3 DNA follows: TGTGCCAGCAGTGTTCCCCCGGCTAATGAAAAACTGTTTTTT. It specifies CASSVPPANEKLFF.

CDR3 nucleotides: TGTGCCAGCAGCCCAGTGGGACAGGGTTTGGCAGAGACCCAGTACTTC. Its protein is CASSPVGQGLAETQYF. This sequence joins TRBV27 and TRBJ2-5, with TRBD1 matching 9 bases. V was clipped by 6 bases and J by 4 bases; unmatched bases: 12. Germline V gives CDR1 MNHEY, CDR2 SMNVEV (reference sequence). The CDR3 consists of 16 residues.

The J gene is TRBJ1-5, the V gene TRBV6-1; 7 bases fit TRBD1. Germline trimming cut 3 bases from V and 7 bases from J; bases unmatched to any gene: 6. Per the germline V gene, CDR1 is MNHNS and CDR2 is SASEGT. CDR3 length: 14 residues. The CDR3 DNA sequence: TGTGCCAGCAGTGATGTACAGGGGAAGCAGCCCCAGCATTTT. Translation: CASSDVQGKQPQHF.

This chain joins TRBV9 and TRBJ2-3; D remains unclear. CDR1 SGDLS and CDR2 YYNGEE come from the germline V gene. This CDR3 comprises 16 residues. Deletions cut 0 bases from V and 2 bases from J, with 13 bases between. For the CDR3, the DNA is TGTGCCAGCAGCGTAGATGGAGTCACCTACACAGATACGCAGTATTTT. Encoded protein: CASSVDGVTYTDTQYF. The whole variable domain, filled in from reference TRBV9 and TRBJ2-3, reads DSGVTQTPKHLITATGQRVTLRCSPRSGDLSVYWYQQSLDQGLQFLIQYYNGEERAKGNILERFSAQQFPDLHSELNLSSLELGDSALYFCASSVDGVTYTDTQYFGPGTRLTVL.

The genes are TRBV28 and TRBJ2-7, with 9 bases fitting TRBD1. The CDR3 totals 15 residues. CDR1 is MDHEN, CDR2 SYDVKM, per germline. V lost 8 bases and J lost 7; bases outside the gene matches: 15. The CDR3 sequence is CASGDRDLTAGEQYF. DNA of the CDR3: TGTGCCAGCGGGGACAGGGATTTAACTGCGGGTGAGCAGTACTTC.

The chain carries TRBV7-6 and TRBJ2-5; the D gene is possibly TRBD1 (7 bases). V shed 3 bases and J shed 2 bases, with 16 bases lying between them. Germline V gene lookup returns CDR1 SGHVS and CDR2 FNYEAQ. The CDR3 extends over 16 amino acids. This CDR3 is CASSLGGQLFQETQYF. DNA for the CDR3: TGTGCCAGCAGCTTGGGGGGACAGCTATTTCAAGAGACCCAGTACTTC.

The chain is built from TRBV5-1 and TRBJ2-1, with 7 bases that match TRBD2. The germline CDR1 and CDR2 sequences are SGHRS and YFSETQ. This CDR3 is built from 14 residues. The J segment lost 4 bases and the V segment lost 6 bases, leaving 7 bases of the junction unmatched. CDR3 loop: CASTGSSGYNEQFF. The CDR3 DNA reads TGCGCCAGCACCGGGTCTAGCGGATACAATGAGCAGTTCTTC.